The 15 T cell receptor beta chains below all came from one sample that was sequenced in a study of OX40 agonist ivuxolimab in advanced cancers. Profiled with immunoSEQ multiplex PCR; TCRdb holds only in-frame clones, not every one. The sample has 75,000 to 100,000 clones, approximately 86% seen once. The source was CD4+ or CD8+ T cells sorted from blood, collected in a trial of the OX40 agonist ivuxolimab. These receptors were obtained from an adult with an advanced solid tumor such as melanoma, head and neck, liver or kidney cancer.

The chain couples TRBV25-1 to TRBJ2-5, with TRBD1 matching over 10 bases. There are 14 residues in the CDR3. Germline CDR1 reads MGHDK; CDR2 reads SYGVNS. Unmatched junction bases numbered 6, after V lost 6 bases and J lost 5 bases. CDR3 sequence (DNA): TGTGCCAGCAGGGGACAGGGGAAAAGGGAGACCCAGTACTTC. The encoded protein is CASRGQGKRETQYF.

This chain joins TRBV14 and TRBJ2-5; 15 bases are shared with TRBD2. The J call may be in error: the DNA end matches TRBJ2-7 better. Germline V gene data show CDR1 as SGHDN and CDR2 as FVKESK. The CDR3 length is 20 residues. The CDR3 reads CASSQGGPGLAGGRYYEQYF. CDR3 DNA sequence: TGTGCCAGCAGCCAAGGGGGGCCGGGACTAGCGGGAGGAAGGTACTACGAGCAGTACTTC.

The V call is TRBV5-5, the J call TRBJ1-5, with 7 positions matching TRBD1. This CDR3 region has 14 residues. Germline CDR1 SGHKS, CDR2 YYEKEE (reference sequence). V trimming: 5 bases; J trimming: 3 bases; junction bases outside the gene matches: 5. DNA of the CDR3: TGTGCCAGCAGGGGGGACAGCATCAATCAGCCCCAGCATTTT. As protein: CASRGDSINQPQHF.

The V call is TRBV29-1, the J call TRBJ1-1; D possibly corresponds to TRBD1 (6 bases). Germline V lookup: CDR1 SQVTM, CDR2 ANQGSEA. The V gene lost 6 bases and the J gene lost 4 bases, with 15 bases spanning the gap. This CDR3 contains 13 residues. CDR3 in DNA: TGCAGCGTGAGGGGGTCCCGGTTCACTGAAGCTTTCTTT. It specifies CSVRGSRFTEAFF.

The chain employs TRBV30 and TRBJ2-4, with TRBD1 as a possible D gene (5 bases). Trimming left V 5 bases short and J 0 bases short, with 14 bases between. The CDR3 extends over 15 amino acids. Germline CDR1 and CDR2: GTSNPN and SVGIG (reference sequence). Here the CDR3 DNA reads TGTGCCTGGCAGATGACAGAACTAGCCAAAAACATTCAGTACTTC. It encodes CAWQMTELAKNIQYF.

The CDR3 DNA reads TGTGCCAGCAGCACCTTACAGGGACCTAATGAAAAACTGTTTTTT. This encodes CASSTLQGPNEKLFF. The chain couples TRBV7-9 to TRBJ1-4; D is possibly TRBD1 (6 bases). Germline V gene lookup returns CDR1 SEHNR and CDR2 FQNEAQ (reference sequence). This CDR3 comprises 15 residues. V lost 5 bases and J lost 3, with 13 bases in between.

This clone was counted a single time. The V call is TRBV6-5, the J call TRBJ2-3; 13 bases map to TRBD2. The germline V gene has CDR1 MNHEY and CDR2 SVGAGI. There are 15 residues in the CDR3. With 5 bases clipped from V and 4 bases from J, the junction kept 3 bases outside the gene matches. The CDR3 sequence: CASSPGLAGSDTQYF. The CDR3 DNA reads as TGTGCCAGCAGTCCGGGACTAGCGGGGTCAGATACGCAGTATTTT.

The gene calls are TRBV7-2 and TRBJ1-5; D gene unclear. V was cut by 1 base and J by 3 bases, with 10 bases left in between. In germline, CDR1 is SGHTA, CDR2 FQGNSA. The length of the CDR3 is 15 residues. CDR3 DNA: TGTGCCAGCAGCTTAGGTCAGCAGTCCAATCAGCCCCAGCATTTT. This sequence encodes CASSLGQQSNQPQHF. The full variable domain, its missing parts supplied by reference TRBV7-2 and TRBJ1-5, is GAGVSQSPSNKVTEKGKDVELRCDPISGHTALYWYRQSLGQGLEFLIYFQGNSAPDKSGLPSDRFSAERTGGSVSTLTIQRTQQEDSAVYLCASSLGQQSNQPQHFGDGTRLSIL.

Only one count was recorded for this clone. The chain is built from TRBV4-3 and TRBJ2-2; tentatively, D is TRBD1 (5 bases). The CDR3 contains 16 residues. V lost 2 bases and J lost 1, with 11 bases in between. CDR1 LGHNA and CDR2 YSLEER come from the germline V gene. The CDR3 loop reads CASSQTTRVNTGELFF. Here the CDR3 DNA reads TGCGCCAGCAGCCAAACTACCAGGGTGAACACCGGGGAGCTGTTTTTT.

This clone has a single count. V and J are TRBV29-1 and TRBJ2-4; 10 bases map to TRBD1. Per the germline V gene, CDR1 is SQVTM and CDR2 is ANQGSEA. The CDR3 loop spans 13 amino acids. V shed 6 bases and J 8 bases; nucleotides not matched to a gene: 7. The CDR3: CSVTGGSADIQYF. The CDR3 coding sequence is TGCAGCGTGACAGGGGGCTCGGCAGACATTCAGTACTTC.

The chain employs TRBV19 and TRBJ1-5, with TRBD1 matching over 11 bases. Trimming cost V 7 bases and J 7 bases; bases outside gene matches: 9. Germline lookup yields CDR1 LNHDA and CDR2 SQIVND (reference sequence). CDR3 size: 15 residues. The CDR3: CASTLGTGGGQPQHF. As DNA, the CDR3 is TGTGCCAGTACCCTTGGGACAGGGGGAGGGCAGCCCCAGCATTTT.

The rearrangement uses TRBV9 and TRBJ2-1; possibly TRBD1 or TRBD2 for D (5 bases each). The CDR3 totals 14 residues. The V end was cut by 1 base, the J end by 6 bases, with 11 bases between. Per germline, CDR1 SGDLS and CDR2 YYNGEE. The CDR3 protein is CASSVRDPFNEQFF. For the CDR3, the DNA is TGTGCCAGCAGCGTACGGGACCCATTCAATGAGCAGTTCTTC.

The chain joins TRBV5-5 to TRBJ1-1; D is ambiguous. Germline lookup yields CDR1 SGHKS and CDR2 YYEKEE (reference sequence). The CDR3 covers 15 residues. V lost 0 bases, J lost 0 bases, and 9 bases lay in between. CDR3 DNA sequence: TGTGCCAGCAGCTTGGAGGGCAGGATGAACACTGAAGCTTTCTTT. Its protein is CASSLEGRMNTEAFF.

This sequence joins TRBV18 and TRBJ2-2, with TRBD2 identical over 10 bases. Germline CDR1 is KGHSH and CDR2 is LQKENI. The CDR3 extends over 16 amino acids. The V gene end was trimmed by 3 bases and the J gene end by 10 bases; junction bases not matched to a gene: 11. Written as DNA, the CDR3 is TGTGCCAGCTCACCGCTAGCGGGAGTGAAGTCCGAGGAGCTGTTTTTT. This codes for CASSPLAGVKSEELFF.

This chain joins TRBV10-3 and TRBJ2-5; 10 nucleotides agree with TRBD2. The V gene end was trimmed by 6 bases and the J gene end by 1 base; junction bases not matched to a gene: 2. The CDR3 is 14 residues long. Germline CDR1 and CDR2: ENHRY and SYGVKD. CDR3 sequence (DNA): TGTGCCATCAGCCTAGCGGGAGCCCAAGAGACCCAGTACTTC. It codes for CAISLAGAQETQYF.